The entry below gives a single TCR beta chain sequence along with its context. CDR1 is MGHDK and CDR2 is SYGVNS in the germline V gene. V dropped 3 bases and J dropped 1 base, with 12 bases sitting between them. The CDR3 is 15 residues long. This specimen comes from a study of shared clonotypes between healthy human individuals. About the research overall: Donor composition was a couple of women and a few men, aged 18 to 49.

Libraries were prepared by immunoSEQ multiplex PCR; TCRdb keeps only in-frame clonotypes and omits some of them. The data hold some 2 million clones, with 90% to 95% observed a single time. Sample: naive CD4+ T cells sorted from blood. Subset specified: CD45RA+ positively selected. The TCR comes from a man between 18 and 29 years old in good health. This chain uses TRBV25-1 with TRBJ1-1; no firm D call. CDR3: CASSDSPVWNTEAFF. CDR3 sequence (DNA): TGTGCCAGCAGTGATTCCCCGGTGTGGAACACTGAAGCTTTCTTT.